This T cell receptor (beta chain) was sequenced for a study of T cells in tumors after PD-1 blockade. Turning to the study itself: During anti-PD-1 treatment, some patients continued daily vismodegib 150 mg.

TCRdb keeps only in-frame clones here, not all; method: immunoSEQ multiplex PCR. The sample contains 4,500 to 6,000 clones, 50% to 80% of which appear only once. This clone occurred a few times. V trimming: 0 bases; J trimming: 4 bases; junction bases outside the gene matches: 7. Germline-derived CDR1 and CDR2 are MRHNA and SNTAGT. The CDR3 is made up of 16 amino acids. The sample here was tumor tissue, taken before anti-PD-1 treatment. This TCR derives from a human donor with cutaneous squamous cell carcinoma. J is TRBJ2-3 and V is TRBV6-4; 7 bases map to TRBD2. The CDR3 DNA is TGTGCCAGCAGTGACTCGACCGGGGGGAGCGCAGATACGCAGTATTTT. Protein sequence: CASSDSTGGSADTQYF.